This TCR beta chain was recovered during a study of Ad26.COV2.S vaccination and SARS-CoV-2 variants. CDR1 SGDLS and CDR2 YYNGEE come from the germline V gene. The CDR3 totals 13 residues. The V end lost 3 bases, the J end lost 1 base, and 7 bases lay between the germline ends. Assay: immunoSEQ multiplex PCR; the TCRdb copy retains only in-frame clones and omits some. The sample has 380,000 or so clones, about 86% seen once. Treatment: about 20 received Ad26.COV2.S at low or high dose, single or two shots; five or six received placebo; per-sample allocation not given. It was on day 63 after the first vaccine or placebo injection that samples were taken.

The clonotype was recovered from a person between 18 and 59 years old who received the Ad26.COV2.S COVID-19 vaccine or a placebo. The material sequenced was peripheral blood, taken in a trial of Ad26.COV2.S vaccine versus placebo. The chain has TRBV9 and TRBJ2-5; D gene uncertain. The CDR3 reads CASSAAAQETQYF. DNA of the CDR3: TGTGCCAGCAGCGCCGCCGCCCAAGAGACCCAGTACTTC. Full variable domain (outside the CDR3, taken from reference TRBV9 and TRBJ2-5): DSGVTQTPKHLITATGQRVTLRCSPRSGDLSVYWYQQSLDQGLQFLIQYYNGEERAKGNILERFSAQQFPDLHSELNLSSLELGDSALYFCASSAAAQETQYFGPGTRLLVL.